Listed below are T cell receptor beta chains from one sample, sequenced in a study of blood T cell repertoires in COVID-19. The data were produced by immunoSEQ multiplex PCR, yet TCRdb's version contains in-frame clones alone and is incomplete. The sample includes around 230,000 clones, about 80% of them seen just once. Sequencing was carried out using peripheral blood. The source of these receptors is a woman older than 75 with acute or convalescent COVID-19. Both conserved end residues are part of each CDR3. Fields, in order: D gene, clone size, V gene, J gene, CDR3 DNA, CDR3 protein. A D gene is named only where the DNA matches it firmly. Not all rows give a size; the values are once, few, many and, for expanded clones, a class.

D: TRBD1
size: NA
V: TRBV25-1
J: TRBJ1-1
DNA: TGTGCCAGCAGAACCGGGACAGGTATCATGAACACTGAAGCTTTCTTT
CDR3: CASRTGTGIMNTEAFF

D: TRBD1
size: NA
V: TRBV7-8
J: TRBJ2-5
DNA: TGTGCCAGCAGCCCCTCCGGGACAGGGAGCCCGGAGACCCAGTACTTC
CDR3: CASSPSGTGSPETQYF

D: NA
size: NA
V: TRBV3-1/TRBV3-2
J: TRBJ2-6
DNA: TGTGCCAGCAGCCAAAGGGGTCCTGGGGCCAACGTCCTGACTTTC
CDR3: CASSQRGPGANVLTF

D: NA
size: NA
V: TRBV5-1
J: TRBJ2-3
DNA: TGCGCCAGCAGAAGGGGGGGCCCTAGCACAGATACGCAGTATTTT
CDR3: CASRRGGPSTDTQYF

D: TRBD1
size: NA
V: TRBV4-1
J: TRBJ1-6
DNA: TGCGCCAGCAGCCAAGATATTGGGACAGGGGAGAAATTCCTCCACTTT
CDR3: CASSQDIGTGEKFLHF

D: TRBD1
size: NA
V: TRBV20-1
J: TRBJ2-1
DNA: TGCAGTGCTAGTCGATGGGGACAGGGGGCCGGTGAGCAGTTCTTC
CDR3: CSASRWGQGAGEQFF

D: NA
size: NA
V: TRBV18
J: TRBJ1-1
DNA: TGTGCCAGCTCTAACCAGGGCGACACTGAAGCTTTCTTT
CDR3: CASSNQGDTEAFF

D: NA
size: NA
V: TRBV28
J: TRBJ2-7
DNA: TGTGCCAGCAGTTCGTATCCCTACGAGCAGTACTTC
CDR3: CASSSYPYEQYF

D: NA
size: few
V: TRBV9
J: TRBJ1-6
DNA: TGTGCCAGCAGCGGAGGACAGACCAGCTCCTATAATTCACCCCTCCACTTT
CDR3: CASSGGQTSSYNSPLHF

D: NA
size: NA
V: TRBV2
J: TRBJ2-5
DNA: TGTGCCAGCAGTGGACAGGTATATGGGGAGACCCAGTACTTC
CDR3: CASSGQVYGETQYF

D: TRBD1
size: NA
V: TRBV5-1
J: TRBJ1-2
DNA: TGCGCCAGCAGCCCAGGGGGCGCGTTTTCCTATGGCTACACCTTC
CDR3: CASSPGGAFSYGYTF

D: NA
size: NA
V: TRBV5-1
J: TRBJ2-2
DNA: TGCGCCAGCAGCACCTCCGGGGTCACCGGGGAGCTGTTTTTT
CDR3: CASSTSGVTGELFF

D: TRBD1
size: NA
V: TRBV3-1/TRBV3-2
J: TRBJ1-3
DNA: TGTGCCAGCAGCCAAGGCAGGGGGGTTGGAAACACCATATATTTT
CDR3: CASSQGRGVGNTIYF

D: TRBD1
size: NA
V: TRBV19
J: TRBJ1-6
DNA: TGTGCCAGTAGCCCCCGGGACAGAGCCTCGCCCCTCCACTTT
CDR3: CASSPRDRASPLHF

D: NA
size: NA
V: TRBV19
J: TRBJ1-2
DNA: TGTGCCAGTCGTCCGTGGTTGAGCAGGGGAGCTAACTATGGCTACACCTTC
CDR3: CASRPWLSRGANYGYTF

D: TRBD1
size: NA
V: TRBV27
J: TRBJ2-6
DNA: TGTGCCAGCAGTTTAACAGGGGGTTCTGGGGCCAACGTCCTGACTTTC
CDR3: CASSLTGGSGANVLTF

D: TRBD1
size: once
V: TRBV19
J: TRBJ2-3
DNA: TGTGCCACCGCAGCCCGGACAGGGGGCGCGGTGGGCACAGATACGCAGTATTTT
CDR3: CATAARTGGAVGTDTQYF

D: TRBD2
size: NA
V: TRBV3-1/TRBV3-2
J: TRBJ2-3
DNA: TGTGCCAGCAGCCAGGGACTAGCGCCAGATACGCAGTATTTT
CDR3: CASSQGLAPDTQYF

D: NA
size: NA
V: TRBV2
J: TRBJ1-2
DNA: TGTGCCAGCAGCCCGAACAGGGCAGGCTACACCTTC
CDR3: CASSPNRAGYTF

D: NA
size: NA
V: TRBV3-1/TRBV3-2
J: TRBJ2-5
DNA: TGTGCCAGCAGCCCCATGCCCCAGGAGACCCAGTACTTC
CDR3: CASSPMPQETQYF

D: TRBD2
size: NA
V: TRBV15
J: TRBJ2-5
DNA: TGTGCCACCAGTTTGGGAGGGGCCTCTACCAAAGAGACCCAGTACTTC
CDR3: CATSLGGASTKETQYF

D: TRBD1
size: NA
V: TRBV28
J: TRBJ1-1
DNA: TGTGCCAGCAGCCCCGGCGGGACAGGGCGCGGCACTGAAGCTTTCTTT
CDR3: CASSPGGTGRGTEAFF

D: NA
size: NA
V: TRBV6-5
J: TRBJ1-1
DNA: TGTGCCAGCGTCCCGCCGGGGGTGAGGACTGAAGCTTTCTTT
CDR3: CASVPPGVRTEAFF

D: NA
size: NA
V: TRBV3-1/TRBV3-2
J: TRBJ2-3
DNA: TGTGCCAGCAGCCAACAGAGGGGGGGTCGGAGCACAGATACGCAGTATTTT
CDR3: CASSQQRGGRSTDTQYF